This T cell receptor beta chain appears in the sequencing data of a study of T cell repertoires in cytomegalovirus infection. Study context: CMV infection together with matching HLA type was indicated by public TCR beta signatures. Study-level points and caveats: What dominated the ex vivo response were HLA-C-restricted CMV-specific TCR beta clonotypes. Accumulated public TCR beta family frequency recognized individuals carrying CMV together with the relevant HLA.

V was trimmed by 3 bases and J by 1 base, leaving 7 bases between them. Germline V gives CDR1 SNHLY, CDR2 FYNNEI. This CDR3 region has 13 residues. Points on this clonotype: Antigen specificity is unknown.

A single record per CDR3 protein comes from TCRdb applying MiXCR to the reads. The table lists roughly 640,000 distinct CDR3 sequences, 24% of them singletons. The TCR was taken from a human donor in good health (CMV status not recorded). Some clones in this sample may be carry-over from other donors' samples. Sample: CD8+ T cells from PBMCs. The chain joins TRBV2 to TRBJ2-7; no firm D call. CDR3 protein: CASSEQVSYEQYF. Written as DNA, the CDR3 is TGTGCCAGCAGTGAGCAGGTTTCCTACGAGCAGTACTTC. The full variable domain, completed using reference TRBV2 and TRBJ2-7, is EPEVTQTPSHQVTQMGQEVILRCVPISNHLYFYWYRQILGQKVEFLVSFYNNEISEKSEIFDDQFSVERPDGSNFTLKIRSTKLEDSAMYFCASSEQVSYEQYFGPGTRLTVT.